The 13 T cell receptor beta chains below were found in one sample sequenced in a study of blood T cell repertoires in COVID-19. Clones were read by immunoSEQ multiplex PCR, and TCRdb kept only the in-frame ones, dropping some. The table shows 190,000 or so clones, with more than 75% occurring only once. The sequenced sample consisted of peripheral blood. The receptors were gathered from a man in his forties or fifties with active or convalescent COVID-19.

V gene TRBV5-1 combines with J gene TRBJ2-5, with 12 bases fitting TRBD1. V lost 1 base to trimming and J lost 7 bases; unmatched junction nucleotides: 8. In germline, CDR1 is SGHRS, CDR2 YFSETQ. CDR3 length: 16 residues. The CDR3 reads CASSLTGQGAVGTQYF. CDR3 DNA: TGCGCCAGCAGCTTGACGGGACAGGGGGCCGTGGGGACCCAGTACTTC.

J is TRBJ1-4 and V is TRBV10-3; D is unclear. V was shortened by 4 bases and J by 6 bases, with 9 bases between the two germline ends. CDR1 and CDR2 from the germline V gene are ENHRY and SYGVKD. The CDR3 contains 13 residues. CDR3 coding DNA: TGTGCCATCAGTGTCGGCGAGGATGAAAAACTGTTTTTT. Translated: CAISVGEDEKLFF.

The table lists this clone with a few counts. The CDR3 DNA is TGTGCCAGCAGCTTTGCCGGGACTAGCTCCTACGAGCAGTACTTC. This codes for CASSFAGTSSYEQYF. The chain combines TRBV5-5 with TRBJ2-7; 8 positions agree with TRBD2. The germline gives CDR1 SGHKS, CDR2 YYEKEE (reference sequence). There are 15 residues in the CDR3. The V gene end was trimmed by 2 bases and the J gene end by 0 bases; junction bases not matched to a gene: 4.

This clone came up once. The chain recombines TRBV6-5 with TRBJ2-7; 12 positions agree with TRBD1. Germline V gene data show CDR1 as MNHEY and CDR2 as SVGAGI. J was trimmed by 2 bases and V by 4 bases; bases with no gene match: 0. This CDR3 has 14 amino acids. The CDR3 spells CASSWDRGPYEQYF. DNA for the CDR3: TGTGCCAGCAGTTGGGACAGGGGGCCCTACGAGCAGTACTTC.

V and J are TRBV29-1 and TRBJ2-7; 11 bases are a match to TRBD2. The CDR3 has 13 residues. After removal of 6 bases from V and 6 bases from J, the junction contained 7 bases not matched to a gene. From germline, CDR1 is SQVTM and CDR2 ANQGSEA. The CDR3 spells CSVGEGLAVEQYF. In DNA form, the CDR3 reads TGCAGCGTGGGGGAGGGACTAGCGGTCGAGCAGTACTTC.

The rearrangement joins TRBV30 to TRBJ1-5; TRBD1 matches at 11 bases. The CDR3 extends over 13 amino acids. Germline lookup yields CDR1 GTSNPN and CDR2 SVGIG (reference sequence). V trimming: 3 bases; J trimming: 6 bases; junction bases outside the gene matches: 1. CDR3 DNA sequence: TGTGCCTGGAGGGGGACAGGGGGTCAGCCCCAGCATTTT. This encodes CAWRGTGGQPQHF.

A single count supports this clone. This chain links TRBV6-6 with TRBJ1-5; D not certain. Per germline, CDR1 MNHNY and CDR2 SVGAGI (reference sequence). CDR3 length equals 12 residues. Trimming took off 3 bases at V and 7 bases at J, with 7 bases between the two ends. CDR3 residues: CASSYPSQPQHF. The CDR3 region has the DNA TGTGCCAGCAGTTATCCTTCGCAGCCCCAGCATTTT.

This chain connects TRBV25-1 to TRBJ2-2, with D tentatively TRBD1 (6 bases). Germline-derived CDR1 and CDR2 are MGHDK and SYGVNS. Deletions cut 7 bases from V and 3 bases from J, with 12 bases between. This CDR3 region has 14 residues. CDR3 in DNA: TGTGCCAGCAATCCACAGGGTGACACCGGGGAGCTGTTTTTT. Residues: CASNPQGDTGELFF.

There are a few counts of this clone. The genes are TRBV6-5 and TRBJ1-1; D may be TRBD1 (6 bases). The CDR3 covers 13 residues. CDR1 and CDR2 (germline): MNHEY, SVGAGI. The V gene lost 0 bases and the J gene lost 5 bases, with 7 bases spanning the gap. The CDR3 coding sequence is TGTGCCAGCAGTTACTCTACAGGGACTGAAGCTTTCTTT. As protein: CASSYSTGTEAFF.

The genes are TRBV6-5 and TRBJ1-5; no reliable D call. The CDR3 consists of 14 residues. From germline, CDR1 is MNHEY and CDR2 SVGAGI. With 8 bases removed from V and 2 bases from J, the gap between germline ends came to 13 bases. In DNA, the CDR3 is TGTGCCAGCGGGAGCAGGTGGGGCAATCAGCCCCAGCATTTT. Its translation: CASGSRWGNQPQHF.

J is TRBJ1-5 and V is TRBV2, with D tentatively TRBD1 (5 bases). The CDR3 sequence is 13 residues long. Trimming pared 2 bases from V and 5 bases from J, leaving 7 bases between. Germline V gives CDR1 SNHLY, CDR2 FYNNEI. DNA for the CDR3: TGTGCCAGCAGTGAAATAGGGGATCAGCCCCAGCATTTT. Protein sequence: CASSEIGDQPQHF.

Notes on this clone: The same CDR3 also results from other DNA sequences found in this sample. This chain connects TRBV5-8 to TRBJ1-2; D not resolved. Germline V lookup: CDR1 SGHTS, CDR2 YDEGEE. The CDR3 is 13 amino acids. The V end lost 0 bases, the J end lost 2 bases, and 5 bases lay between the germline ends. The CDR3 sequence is CASSLAQNYGYTF. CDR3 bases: TGTGCCAGCAGCTTGGCCCAGAACTATGGCTACACCTTC.

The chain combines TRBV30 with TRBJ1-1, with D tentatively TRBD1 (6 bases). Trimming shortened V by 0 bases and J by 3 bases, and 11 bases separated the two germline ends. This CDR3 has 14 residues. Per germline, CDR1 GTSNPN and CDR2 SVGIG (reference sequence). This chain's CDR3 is CAWSVGAGDTEAFF. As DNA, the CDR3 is TGTGCCTGGAGTGTGGGGGCGGGGGACACTGAAGCTTTCTTT.